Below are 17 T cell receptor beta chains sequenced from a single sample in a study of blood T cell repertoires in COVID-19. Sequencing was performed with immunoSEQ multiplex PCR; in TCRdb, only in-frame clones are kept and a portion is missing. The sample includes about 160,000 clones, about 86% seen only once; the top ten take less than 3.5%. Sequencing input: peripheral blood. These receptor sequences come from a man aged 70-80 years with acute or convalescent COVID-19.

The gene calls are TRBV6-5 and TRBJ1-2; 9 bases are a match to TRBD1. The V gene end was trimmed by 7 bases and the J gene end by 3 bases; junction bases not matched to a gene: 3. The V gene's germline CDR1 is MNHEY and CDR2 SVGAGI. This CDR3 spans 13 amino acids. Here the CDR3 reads CASNDRGDYGYTF. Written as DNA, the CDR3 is TGTGCCAGCAACGACAGGGGGGACTATGGCTACACCTTC.

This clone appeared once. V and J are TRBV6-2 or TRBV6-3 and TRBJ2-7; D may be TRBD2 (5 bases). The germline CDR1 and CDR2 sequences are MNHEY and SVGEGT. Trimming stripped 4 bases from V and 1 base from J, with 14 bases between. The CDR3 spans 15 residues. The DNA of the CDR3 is TGTGCCAGCAGTTCACATTCGACGGGATCCTACGAGCAGTACTTC. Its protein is CASSSHSTGSYEQYF.

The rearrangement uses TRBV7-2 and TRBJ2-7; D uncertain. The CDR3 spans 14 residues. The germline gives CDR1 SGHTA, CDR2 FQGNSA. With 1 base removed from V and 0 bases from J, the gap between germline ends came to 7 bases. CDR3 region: CASSLVSSSYEQYF. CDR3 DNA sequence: TGTGCCAGCAGCTTAGTAAGTAGCTCCTACGAGCAGTACTTC. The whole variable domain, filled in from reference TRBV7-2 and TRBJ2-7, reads GAGVSQSPSNKVTEKGKDVELRCDPISGHTALYWYRQSLGQGLEFLIYFQGNSAPDKSGLPSDRFSAERTGGSVSTLTIQRTQQEDSAVYLCASSLVSSSYEQYFGPGTRLTVT.

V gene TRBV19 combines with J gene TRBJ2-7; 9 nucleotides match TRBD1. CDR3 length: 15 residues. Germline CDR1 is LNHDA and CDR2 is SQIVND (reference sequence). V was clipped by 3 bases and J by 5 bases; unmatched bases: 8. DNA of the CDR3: TGTGCCAGTAGTATGTTTGGGACAGGGAGCCACGAGCAGTACTTC. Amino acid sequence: CASSMFGTGSHEQYF.

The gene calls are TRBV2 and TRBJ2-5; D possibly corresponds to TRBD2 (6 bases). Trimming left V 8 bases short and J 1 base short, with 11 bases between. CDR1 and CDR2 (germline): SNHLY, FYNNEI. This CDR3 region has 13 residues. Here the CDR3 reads CASGGTTQETQYF. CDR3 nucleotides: TGTGCCAGCGGCGGGACCACCCAAGAGACCCAGTACTTC. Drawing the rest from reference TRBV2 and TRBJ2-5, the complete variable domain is EPEVTQTPSHQVTQMGQEVILRCVPISNHLYFYWYRQILGQKVEFLVSFYNNEISEKSEIFDDQFSVERPDGSNFTLKIRSTKLEDSAMYFCASGGTTQETQYFGPGTRLLVL.

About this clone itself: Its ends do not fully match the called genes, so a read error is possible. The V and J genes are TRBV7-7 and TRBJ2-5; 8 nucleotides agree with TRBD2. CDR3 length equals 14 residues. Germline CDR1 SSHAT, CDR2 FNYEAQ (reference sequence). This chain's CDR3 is CASSKGTSQETQYF. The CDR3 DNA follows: TGTGCTAGCAGCAAGGGGACTAGCCAAGAGACCCAGTACTTC. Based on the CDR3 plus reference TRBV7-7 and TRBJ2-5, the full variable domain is GAGVSQSPRYKVTKRGQDVTLRCDPISSHATLYWYQQALGQGPEFLTYFNYEAQPDKSGLPSDRFSAERPEGSISTLTIQRTEQRDSAMYRCASSKGTSQETQYFGPGTRLLVL.

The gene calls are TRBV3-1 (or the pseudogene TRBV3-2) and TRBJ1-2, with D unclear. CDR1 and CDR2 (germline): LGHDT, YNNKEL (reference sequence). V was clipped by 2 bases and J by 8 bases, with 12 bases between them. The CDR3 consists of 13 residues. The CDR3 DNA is TGTGCCAGCAGCCAACTACGAGGAGCCGGCTACACCTTC. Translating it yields CASSQLRGAGYTF.

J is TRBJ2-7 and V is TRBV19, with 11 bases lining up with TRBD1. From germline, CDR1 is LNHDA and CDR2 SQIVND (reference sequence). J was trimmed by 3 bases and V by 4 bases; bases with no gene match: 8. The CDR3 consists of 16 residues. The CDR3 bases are TGTGCCAGTAGTAACTACCCGGGACAGGGGGGCTACGAGCAGTACTTC. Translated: CASSNYPGQGGYEQYF.

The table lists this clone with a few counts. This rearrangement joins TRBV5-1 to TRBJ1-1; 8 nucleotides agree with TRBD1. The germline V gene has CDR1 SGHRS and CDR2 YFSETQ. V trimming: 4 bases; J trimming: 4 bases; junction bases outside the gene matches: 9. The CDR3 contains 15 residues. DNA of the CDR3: TGCGCCAGCAGCCCCCGACAGGGGAGGACCACTGAAGCTTTCTTT. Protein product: CASSPRQGRTTEAFF.

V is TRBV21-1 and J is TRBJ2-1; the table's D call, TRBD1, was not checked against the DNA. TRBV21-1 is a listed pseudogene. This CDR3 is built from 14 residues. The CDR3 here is CASSKARFYNEQFF. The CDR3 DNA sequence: TGTGCCAGCAGCAAAGCCAGGTTTTACAATGAGCAGTTCTTC.

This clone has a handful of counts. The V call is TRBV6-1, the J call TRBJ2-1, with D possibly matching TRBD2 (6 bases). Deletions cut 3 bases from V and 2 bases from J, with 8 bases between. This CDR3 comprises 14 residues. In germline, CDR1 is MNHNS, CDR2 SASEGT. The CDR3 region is CASSDSGTYNEQFF. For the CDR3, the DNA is TGTGCCAGCAGTGATAGCGGAACCTACAATGAGCAGTTCTTC.

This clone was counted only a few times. The CDR3 region is CASSPTRGLAGGEQYF. In DNA, the CDR3 is TGCGCCAGCAGCCCGACCCGGGGACTAGCGGGAGGCGAGCAGTACTTC. The chain links TRBV5-1 to TRBJ2-7, with 15 bases matching TRBD2. This CDR3 comprises 16 residues. V was clipped by 4 bases and J by 6 bases; unmatched bases: 8. From germline, CDR1 is SGHRS and CDR2 YFSETQ.

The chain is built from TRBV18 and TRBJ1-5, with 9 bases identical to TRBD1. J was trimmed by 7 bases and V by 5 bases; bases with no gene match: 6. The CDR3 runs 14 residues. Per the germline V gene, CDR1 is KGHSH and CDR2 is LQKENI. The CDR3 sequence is CASSVGQGGQPQHF. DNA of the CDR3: TGTGCCAGCTCAGTGGGACAGGGTGGCCAGCCCCAGCATTTT.

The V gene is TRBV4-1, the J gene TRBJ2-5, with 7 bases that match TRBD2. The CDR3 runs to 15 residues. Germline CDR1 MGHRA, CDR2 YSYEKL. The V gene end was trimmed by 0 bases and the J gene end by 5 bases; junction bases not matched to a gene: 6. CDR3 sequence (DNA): TGCGCCAGCAGCCAAGATCTAGGGGAGGGGGAGACCCAGTACTTC. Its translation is CASSQDLGEGETQYF.

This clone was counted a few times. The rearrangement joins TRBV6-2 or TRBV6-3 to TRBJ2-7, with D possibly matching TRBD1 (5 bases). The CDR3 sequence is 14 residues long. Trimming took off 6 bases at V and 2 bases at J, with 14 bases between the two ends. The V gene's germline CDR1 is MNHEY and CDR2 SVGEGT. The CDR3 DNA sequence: TGTGCCAGCAGCCGCAGGGTCCCACCCTACGAGCAGTACTTC. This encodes CASSRRVPPYEQYF.

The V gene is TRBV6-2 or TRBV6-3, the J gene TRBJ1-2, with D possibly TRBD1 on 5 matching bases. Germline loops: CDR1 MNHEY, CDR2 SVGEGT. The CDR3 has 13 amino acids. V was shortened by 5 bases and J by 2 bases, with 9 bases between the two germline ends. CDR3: CASSKQENYGYTF. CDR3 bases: TGTGCCAGCAGTAAACAGGAGAACTATGGCTACACCTTC.

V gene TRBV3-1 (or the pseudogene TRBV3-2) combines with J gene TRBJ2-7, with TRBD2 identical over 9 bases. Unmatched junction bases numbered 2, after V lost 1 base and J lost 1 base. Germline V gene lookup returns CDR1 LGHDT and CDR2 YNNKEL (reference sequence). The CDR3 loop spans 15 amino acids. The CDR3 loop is CASSQGLAGSYEQYF. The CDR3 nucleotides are TGTGCCAGCAGCCAAGGGCTAGCGGGATCCTACGAGCAGTACTTC.